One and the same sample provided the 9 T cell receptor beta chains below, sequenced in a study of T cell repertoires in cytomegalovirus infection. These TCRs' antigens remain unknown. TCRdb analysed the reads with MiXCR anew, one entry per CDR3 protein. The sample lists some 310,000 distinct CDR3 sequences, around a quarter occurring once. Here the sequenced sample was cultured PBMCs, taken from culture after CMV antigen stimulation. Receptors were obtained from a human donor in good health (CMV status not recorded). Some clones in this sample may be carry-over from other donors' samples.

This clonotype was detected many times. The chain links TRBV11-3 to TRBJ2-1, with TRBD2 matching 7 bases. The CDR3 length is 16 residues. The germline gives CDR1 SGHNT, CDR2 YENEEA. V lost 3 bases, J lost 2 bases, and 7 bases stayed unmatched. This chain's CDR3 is CASSFGASGAYNEQFF. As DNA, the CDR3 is TGTGCCAGCAGCTTTGGGGCTAGCGGAGCCTACAATGAGCAGTTCTTC.

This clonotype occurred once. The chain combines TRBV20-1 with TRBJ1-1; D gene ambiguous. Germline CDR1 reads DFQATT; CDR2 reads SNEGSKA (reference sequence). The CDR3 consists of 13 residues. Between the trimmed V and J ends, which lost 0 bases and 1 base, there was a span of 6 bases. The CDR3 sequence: CSARDMRNTEAFF. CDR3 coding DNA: TGCAGTGCTAGAGATATGCGGAACACTGAAGCTTTCTTT.

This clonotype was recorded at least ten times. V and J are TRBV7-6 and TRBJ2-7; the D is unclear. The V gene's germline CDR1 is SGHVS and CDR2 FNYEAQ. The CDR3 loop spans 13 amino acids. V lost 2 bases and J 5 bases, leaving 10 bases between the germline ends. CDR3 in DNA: TGTGCCAGCAGCTTAAATAGTGGGAACGAGCAGTACTTC. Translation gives CASSLNSGNEQYF.

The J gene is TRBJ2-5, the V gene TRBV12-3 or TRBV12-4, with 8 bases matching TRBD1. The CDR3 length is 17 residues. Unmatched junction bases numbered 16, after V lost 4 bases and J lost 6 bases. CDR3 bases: TGTGCCAGCAGTTCCAAAAAGACAGGGGCGCAGGGTAAGACCCAGTACTTC. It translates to CASSSKKTGAQGKTQYF.

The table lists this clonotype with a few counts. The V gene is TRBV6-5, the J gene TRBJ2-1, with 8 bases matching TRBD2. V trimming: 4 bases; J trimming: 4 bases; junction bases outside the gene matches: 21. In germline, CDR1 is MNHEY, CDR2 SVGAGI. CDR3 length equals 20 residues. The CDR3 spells CASSFRAPVVTSVGYNEQFF. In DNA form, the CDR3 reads TGTGCCAGCAGTTTCAGGGCTCCCGTGGTGACTAGCGTGGGGTACAATGAGCAGTTCTTC.

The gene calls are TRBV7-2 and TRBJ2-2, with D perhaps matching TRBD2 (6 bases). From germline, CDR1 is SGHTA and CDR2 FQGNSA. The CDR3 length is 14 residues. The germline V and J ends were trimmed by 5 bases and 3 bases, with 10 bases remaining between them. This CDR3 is CASSTGGYTGELFF. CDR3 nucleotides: TGTGCCAGCAGCACCGGAGGGTACACCGGGGAGCTGTTTTTT.

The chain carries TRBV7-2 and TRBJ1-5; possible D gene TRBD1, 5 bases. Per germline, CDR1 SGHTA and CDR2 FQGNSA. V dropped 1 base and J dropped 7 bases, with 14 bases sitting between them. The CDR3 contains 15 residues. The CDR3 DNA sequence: TGTGCCAGCAGCTTAGTGGGGGGAGAAGGGCAGCCCCAGCATTTT. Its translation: CASSLVGGEGQPQHF.

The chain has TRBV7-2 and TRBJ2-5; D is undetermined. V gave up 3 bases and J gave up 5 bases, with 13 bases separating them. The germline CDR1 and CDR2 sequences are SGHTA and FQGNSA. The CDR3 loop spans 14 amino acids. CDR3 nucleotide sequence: TGTGCCAGCAGCTTTTATGTTGGTCGGGAGACCCAGTACTTC. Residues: CASSFYVGRETQYF.

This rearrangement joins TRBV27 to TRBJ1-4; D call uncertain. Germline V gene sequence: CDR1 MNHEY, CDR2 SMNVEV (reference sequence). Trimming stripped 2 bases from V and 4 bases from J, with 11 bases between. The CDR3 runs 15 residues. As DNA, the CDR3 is TGTGCCAGCAGTTTAATCCCTATCGGTAATGAAAAACTGTTTTTT. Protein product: CASSLIPIGNEKLFF.